A selection of T cell receptor beta chains follows, all from one sample in a study of T cell repertoires in cytomegalovirus infection. TCRdb re-analysed the reads in MiXCR, keeping a single row per CDR3 protein. The sample consists of about 260,000 distinct CDR3 sequences, approximately 13% of them appearing once. The sample taken for sequencing was PBMCs. These TCRs come from a human donor in good health (CMV status not recorded). Some clones in this sample may be carry-over from other donors' samples. Each CDR3 is given with its conserved first and last residue. Fields, in order: V gene, CDR3 protein.

V gene: TRBV27; CDR3 protein: CASSLLGQPNEKLFF
V gene: TRBV6-1; CDR3 protein: CASSDPGKSNQPQHF
V gene: TRBV10-3; CDR3 protein: CAISESTVLDEKLFF
V gene: TRBV4-1; CDR3 protein: CASSPGTGVGETQYF
V gene: TRBV28; CDR3 protein: CASSPARAQAFF
V gene: TRBV7-3; CDR3 protein: CASSGPGQGREQFF
V gene: TRBV5-1; CDR3 protein: CASSFGLTYEQYF
V gene: TRBV20-1; CDR3 protein: CSANAINEQFF
V gene: TRBV11-2; CDR3 protein: CASSTWGQQYF
V gene: TRBV18; CDR3 protein: CASSSRTGATGELFF
V gene: TRBV27; CDR3 protein: CASSSRDTSMNTEAFF
V gene: TRBV7-9; CDR3 protein: CASSLARWGQTNEKLFF
V gene: TRBV7-9; CDR3 protein: CASSAGSYGYTF
V gene: TRBV7-2; CDR3 protein: CASSPPSNIQYF
V gene: TRBV7-8; CDR3 protein: CASSLGTGIYEQYF
V gene: TRBV7-9; CDR3 protein: CASSSQFGQGGTEAFF
V gene: TRBV15; CDR3 protein: CATSRDLGTGYGYTF
V gene: TRBV7-2; CDR3 protein: CASSLSNGAQYF